Shown below are 12 T cell receptor beta chains from a single sample sequenced in a study of graft-versus-host responses after intestinal transplantation. Repertoires were generated with immunoSEQ multiplex PCR, while TCRdb's copy carries only in-frame clones and drops some. The sample shows roughly 110,000 clones, approximately 90% of them seen only once. Antigen specificity for these receptors is unknown. The material sequenced was unstimulated CD4+ T cells sorted from spleen or lymph node cells, taken before transplant. All receptors derive from a human donor who was the organ donor for an intestinal transplant.

V gene TRBV30 combines with J gene TRBJ2-2; the match to TRBD1 covers 7 bases. The junction had 11 bases not matched to a gene; V was cut back by 5 bases and J by 8 bases. The CDR3 runs to 14 residues. Germline lookup yields CDR1 GTSNPN and CDR2 SVGIG (reference sequence). The CDR3 here is CAWSLLQGRGELFF. CDR3 nucleotide sequence: TGTGCCTGGTCATTACTACAGGGGCGGGGGGAGCTGTTTTTT.

The chain carries TRBV27 and TRBJ2-5; 7 bases match TRBD1. The CDR3 is made up of 13 amino acids. Losses at the gene ends were 6 bases for V and 6 bases for J; bases not matched to a gene: 7. Germline CDR1 is MNHEY and CDR2 is SMNVEV (reference sequence). This CDR3 is CASRRHRGQTQYF. CDR3 in DNA: TGTGCCAGCAGGCGACACAGGGGACAGACCCAGTACTTC.

The V call is TRBV15, the J call TRBJ1-1, with D possibly matching TRBD1 (5 bases). Germline V gene lookup returns CDR1 LNHNV and CDR2 YYDKDF (reference sequence). The CDR3 runs to 14 residues. V lost 1 base and J lost 1, with 7 bases in between. The CDR3 nucleotides are TGTGCCACCAGCAGAGGCAGGGAGAACACTGAAGCTTTCTTT. As protein: CATSRGRENTEAFF.

The chain combines TRBV28 with TRBJ2-5; D possibly corresponds to TRBD1 (6 bases). Germline loops: CDR1 MDHEN, CDR2 SYDVKM. The CDR3 consists of 13 residues. Trimming cost V 6 bases and J 5 bases, with 13 bases left between them. The CDR3 is CASSHRVGETQYF. The CDR3 nucleotides are TGTGCCAGCAGCCACAGGGTGGGGGAGACCCAGTACTTC.

The chain combines TRBV28 with TRBJ2-1, with TRBD2 matching over 15 bases. The CDR3 is 16 residues long. From germline, CDR1 is MDHEN and CDR2 SYDVKM. V dropped 5 bases and J dropped 6; count of bases not matched to a gene: 5. CDR3 nucleotides: TGTGCCAGCAGTCCGCGGGGACTAGCGGGAGGCAATGAGCAGTTCTTC. Its protein is CASSPRGLAGGNEQFF.

In its sample, this clone was seen once. This rearrangement joins TRBV13 to TRBJ2-6; D is unclear. Germline CDR1 reads PRHDT; CDR2 reads FYEKMQ (reference sequence). The CDR3 runs 15 residues. The V and J ends lost 6 bases and 2 bases respectively, with 11 bases between them. The CDR3 nucleotides are TGTGCCAGCAGTAAGCAGGCCCCTGGGGCCAACGTCCTGACTTTC. Its translation: CASSKQAPGANVLTF. The whole variable domain, filled in from reference TRBV13 and TRBJ2-6, reads AAGVIQSPRHLIKEKRETATLKCYPIPRHDTVYWYQQGPGQDPQFLISFYEKMQSDKGSIPDRFSAQQFSDYHSELNMSSLELGDSALYFCASSKQAPGANVLTFGAGSRLTVL.

The gene calls are TRBV9 and TRBJ2-3; D is possibly TRBD2 (5 bases). This CDR3 is 16 amino acids long. Trimming took 4 bases from V and 0 from J, leaving 15 bases between them. Germline-derived CDR1 and CDR2 are SGDLS and YYNGEE. CDR3 amino acids: CASSRGIPTSTDTQYF. The CDR3 nucleotides read TGTGCCAGCAGCCGAGGGATCCCAACTAGCACAGATACGCAGTATTTT.

This chain connects TRBV7-3 to TRBJ2-1; 8 bases are shared with TRBD2. Germline-derived CDR1 and CDR2 are SGHTA and FQGTGA. There are 15 residues in the CDR3. The junction had 7 bases not matched to a gene; V was cut back by 4 bases and J by 5 bases. CDR3 region: CASSSAGLVDNEQFF. CDR3 DNA sequence: TGTGCCAGCAGCTCTGCGGGACTAGTGGACAATGAGCAGTTCTTC.

The chain's CDR3 is CASSQPGTSGYTF. Here the CDR3 DNA reads TGCGCCAGCAGCCAACCCGGTACCTCCGGCTACACCTTC. The rearrangement uses TRBV4-1 and TRBJ1-2; no reliable D call. The CDR3 has 13 amino acids. Between the trimmed V and J ends, which lost 2 bases and 8 bases, there was a span of 12 bases. Germline V gene sequence: CDR1 MGHRA, CDR2 YSYEKL.

The rearrangement joins TRBV7-9 to TRBJ2-2, with TRBD2 as a possible D gene (6 bases). This CDR3 is 17 amino acids long. V lost 2 bases and J 4 bases, leaving 17 bases between the germline ends. The V gene's germline CDR1 is SEHNR and CDR2 FQNEAQ (reference sequence). The CDR3 reads CASSLKGTGVATGELFF. In DNA, the CDR3 is TGTGCCAGCAGCTTAAAAGGGACGGGAGTAGCCACCGGGGAGCTGTTTTTT.

This clone is a singleton in its sample. This CDR3 reads CASAQGQTDTQYF. The CDR3 nucleotides read TGTGCCAGCGCTCAAGGACAGACAGATACGCAGTATTTT. This chain joins TRBV6-6 and TRBJ2-3; D possibly corresponds to TRBD1 (6 bases). With 8 bases removed from V and 3 bases from J, the gap between germline ends came to 12 bases. Germline lookup yields CDR1 MNHNY and CDR2 SVGAGI (reference sequence). The CDR3 has 13 residues.

This chain uses TRBV2 with TRBJ2-2; D remains ambiguous. The germline V and J ends were trimmed by 5 bases and 7 bases, with 14 bases remaining between them. The CDR3 runs to 14 residues. Per germline, CDR1 SNHLY and CDR2 FYNNEI. Here the CDR3 reads CASSQISPNGELFF. Written as DNA, the CDR3 is TGTGCCAGCAGTCAAATCAGTCCCAACGGGGAGCTGTTTTTT. Together with reference TRBV2 and TRBJ2-2, the CDR3 gives the full variable domain: EPEVTQTPSHQVTQMGQEVILRCVPISNHLYFYWYRQILGQKVEFLVSFYNNEISEKSEIFDDQFSVERPDGSNFTLKIRSTKLEDSAMYFCASSQISPNGELFFGEGSRLTVL.